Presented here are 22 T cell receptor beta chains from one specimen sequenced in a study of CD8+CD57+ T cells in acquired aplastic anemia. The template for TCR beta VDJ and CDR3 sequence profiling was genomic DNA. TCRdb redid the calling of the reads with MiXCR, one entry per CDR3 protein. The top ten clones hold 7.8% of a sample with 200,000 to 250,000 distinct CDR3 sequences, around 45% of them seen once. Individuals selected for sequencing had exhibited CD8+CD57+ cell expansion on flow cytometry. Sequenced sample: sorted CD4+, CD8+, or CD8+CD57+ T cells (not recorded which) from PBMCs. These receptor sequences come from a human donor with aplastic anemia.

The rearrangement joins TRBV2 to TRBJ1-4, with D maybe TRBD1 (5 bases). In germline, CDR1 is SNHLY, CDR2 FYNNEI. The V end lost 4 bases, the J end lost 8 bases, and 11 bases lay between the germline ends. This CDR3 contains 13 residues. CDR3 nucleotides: TGTGCCAGCAGTGCAATGGGGGGAGAAAAACTGTTTTTT. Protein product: CASSAMGGEKLFF.

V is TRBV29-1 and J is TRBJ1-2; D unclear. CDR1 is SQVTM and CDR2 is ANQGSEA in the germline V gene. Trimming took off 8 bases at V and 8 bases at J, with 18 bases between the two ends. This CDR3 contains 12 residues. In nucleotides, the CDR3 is TGCAGCATTGTGAAGGACCAGCAGGGCTACACCTTC. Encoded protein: CSIVKDQQGYTF.

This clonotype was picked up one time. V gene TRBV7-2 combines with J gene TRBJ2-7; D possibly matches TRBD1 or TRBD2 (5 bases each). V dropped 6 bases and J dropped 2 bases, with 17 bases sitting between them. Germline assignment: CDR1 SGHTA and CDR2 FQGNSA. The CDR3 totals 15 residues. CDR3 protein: CASSLSSRDPYEQYF. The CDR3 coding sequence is TGTGCCAGCAGTTTATCGAGCAGGGACCCCTACGAGCAGTACTTC.

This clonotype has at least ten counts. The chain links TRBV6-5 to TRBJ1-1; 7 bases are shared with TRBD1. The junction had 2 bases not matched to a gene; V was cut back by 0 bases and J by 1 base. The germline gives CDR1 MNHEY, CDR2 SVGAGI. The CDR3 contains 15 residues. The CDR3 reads CASSYSTGRNTEAFF. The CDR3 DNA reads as TGTGCCAGCAGTTACTCGACAGGGCGGAACACTGAAGCTTTCTTT.

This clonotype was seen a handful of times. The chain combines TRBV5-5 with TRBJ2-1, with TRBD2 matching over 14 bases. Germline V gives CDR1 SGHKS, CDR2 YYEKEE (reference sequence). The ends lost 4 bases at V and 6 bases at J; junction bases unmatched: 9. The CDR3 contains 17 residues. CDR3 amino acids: CASSGTGTSGSFNEQFF. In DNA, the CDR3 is TGTGCCAGCAGCGGGACCGGGACTAGCGGGAGCTTCAATGAGCAGTTCTTC.

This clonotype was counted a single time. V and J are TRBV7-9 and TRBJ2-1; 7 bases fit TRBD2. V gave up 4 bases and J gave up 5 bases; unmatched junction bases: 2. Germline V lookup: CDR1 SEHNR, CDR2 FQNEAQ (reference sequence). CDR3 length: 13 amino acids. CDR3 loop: CASSSGGDNEQFF. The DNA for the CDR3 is TGTGCCAGCAGCTCTGGGGGGGACAATGAGCAGTTCTTC.

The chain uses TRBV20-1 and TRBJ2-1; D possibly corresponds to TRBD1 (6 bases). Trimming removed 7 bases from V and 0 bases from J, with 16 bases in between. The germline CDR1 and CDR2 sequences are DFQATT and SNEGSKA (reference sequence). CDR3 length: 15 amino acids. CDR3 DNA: TGCAGTGTTCCAGGGGACGGTAGCTCCTACAATGAGCAGTTCTTC. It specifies CSVPGDGSSYNEQFF.

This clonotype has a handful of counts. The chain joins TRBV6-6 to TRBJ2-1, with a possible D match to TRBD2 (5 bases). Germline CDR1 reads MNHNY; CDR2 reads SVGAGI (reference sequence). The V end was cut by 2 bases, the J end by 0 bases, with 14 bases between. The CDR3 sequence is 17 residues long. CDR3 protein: CASSYTHGVNSYNEQFF. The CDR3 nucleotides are TGTGCCAGCAGTTACACCCACGGGGTTAACTCCTACAATGAGCAGTTCTTC.

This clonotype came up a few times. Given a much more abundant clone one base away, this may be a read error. CDR3 sequence reads: CASGSSGEAFF. DNA of the CDR3: TGTGCCAGCGGCTCCTCAGGTGAAGCTTTCTTT. The rearrangement joins TRBV7-6 to TRBJ1-1; D unclear. Germline CDR1 reads SGHVS; CDR2 reads FNYEAQ. V lost 8 bases and J 7 bases, leaving 11 bases between the germline ends. This CDR3 is built from 11 residues. Full variable domain (missing parts from reference TRBV7-6 and TRBJ1-1): GAGVSQSPRYKVTKRGQDVALRCDPISGHVSLYWYRQALGQGPEFLTYFNYEAQQDKSGLPNDRFSAERPEGSISTLTIQRTEQRDSAMYRCASGSSGEAFFGQGTRLTVV.

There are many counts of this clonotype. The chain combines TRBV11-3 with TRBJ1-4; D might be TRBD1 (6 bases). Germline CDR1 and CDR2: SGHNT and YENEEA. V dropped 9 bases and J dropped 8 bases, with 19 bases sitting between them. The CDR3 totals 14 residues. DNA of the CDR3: TGTGCCAGTAGCCCCGAGGGGGGAGAGGAAAAACTGTTTTTT. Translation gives CASSPEGGEEKLFF.

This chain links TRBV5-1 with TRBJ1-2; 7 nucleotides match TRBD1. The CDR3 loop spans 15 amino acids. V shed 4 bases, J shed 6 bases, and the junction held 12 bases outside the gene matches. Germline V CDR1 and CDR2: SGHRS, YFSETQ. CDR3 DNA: TGCGCCAGCAGCGCGGGACAGCCACGAAGAGATGGCTACACCTTC. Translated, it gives CASSAGQPRRDGYTF.

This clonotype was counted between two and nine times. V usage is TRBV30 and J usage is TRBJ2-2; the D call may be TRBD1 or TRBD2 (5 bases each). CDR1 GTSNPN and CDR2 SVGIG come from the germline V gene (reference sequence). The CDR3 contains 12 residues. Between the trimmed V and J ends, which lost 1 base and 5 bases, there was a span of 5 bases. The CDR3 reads CAWSGGTGELFF. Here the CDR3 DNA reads TGTGCCTGGAGTGGGGGGACCGGGGAGCTGTTTTTT.

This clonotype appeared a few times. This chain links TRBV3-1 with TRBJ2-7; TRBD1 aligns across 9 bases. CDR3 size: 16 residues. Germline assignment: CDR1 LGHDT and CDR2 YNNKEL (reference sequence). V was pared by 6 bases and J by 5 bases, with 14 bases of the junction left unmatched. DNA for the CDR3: TGTGCCAGCAGTCCTAATCTTGGGACAGGGCTCGACGAGCAGTACTTC. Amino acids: CASSPNLGTGLDEQYF.

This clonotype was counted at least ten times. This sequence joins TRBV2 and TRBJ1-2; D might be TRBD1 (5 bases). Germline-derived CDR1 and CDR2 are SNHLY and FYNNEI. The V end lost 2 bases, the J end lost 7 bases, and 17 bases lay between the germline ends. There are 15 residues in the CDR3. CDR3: CASSELKGRPIGYTF. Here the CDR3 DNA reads TGTGCCAGCAGTGAATTGAAGGGGAGACCTATTGGCTACACCTTC.

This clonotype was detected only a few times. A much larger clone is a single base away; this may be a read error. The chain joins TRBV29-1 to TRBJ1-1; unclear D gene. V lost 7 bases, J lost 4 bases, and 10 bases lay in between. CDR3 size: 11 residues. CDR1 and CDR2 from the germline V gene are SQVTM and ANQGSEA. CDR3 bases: TGCAGCGGGGGTCGGAGCACTGAAGCTTTCTTT. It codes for CSGGRSTEAFF. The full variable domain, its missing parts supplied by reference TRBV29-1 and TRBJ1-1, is SAVISQKPSRDICQRGTSLTIQCQVDSQVTMMFWYRQQPGQSLTLIATANQGSEATYESGFVIDKFPISRPNLTFSTLTVSNMSPEDSSIYLCSGGRSTEAFFGQGTRLTVV.

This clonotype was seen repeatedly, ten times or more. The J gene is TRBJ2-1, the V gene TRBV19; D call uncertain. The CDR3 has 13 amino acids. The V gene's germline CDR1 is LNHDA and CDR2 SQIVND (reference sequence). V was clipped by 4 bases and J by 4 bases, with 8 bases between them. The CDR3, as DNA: TGTGCCAGTAGTAGTTTTGGGTACAATGAGCAGTTCTTC. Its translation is CASSSFGYNEQFF.

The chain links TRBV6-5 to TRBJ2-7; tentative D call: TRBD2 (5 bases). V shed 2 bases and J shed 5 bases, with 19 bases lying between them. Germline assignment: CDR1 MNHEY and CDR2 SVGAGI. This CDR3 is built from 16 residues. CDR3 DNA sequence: TGTGCCAGCAGTTACGGTAGGGAGCCTACCATTCACGAGCAGTACTTC. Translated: CASSYGREPTIHEQYF.

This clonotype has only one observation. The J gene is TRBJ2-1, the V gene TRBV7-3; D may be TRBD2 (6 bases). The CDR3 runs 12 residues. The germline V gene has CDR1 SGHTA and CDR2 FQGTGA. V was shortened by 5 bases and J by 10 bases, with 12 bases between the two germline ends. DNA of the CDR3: TGTGCCAGCAGCCCGGAGGGGAGGGAGCAGTTCTTC. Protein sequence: CASSPEGREQFF.

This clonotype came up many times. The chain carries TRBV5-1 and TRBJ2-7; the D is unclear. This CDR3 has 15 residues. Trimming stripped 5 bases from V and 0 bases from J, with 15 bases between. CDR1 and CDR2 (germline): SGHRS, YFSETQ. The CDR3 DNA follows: TGCGCCAGCAGAGAGTGGATTACGAGCTCCTACGAGCAGTACTTC. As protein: CASREWITSSYEQYF.

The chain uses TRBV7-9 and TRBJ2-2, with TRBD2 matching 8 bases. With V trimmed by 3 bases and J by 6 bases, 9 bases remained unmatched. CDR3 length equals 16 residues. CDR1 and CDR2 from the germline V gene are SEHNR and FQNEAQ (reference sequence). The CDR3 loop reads CASSFRTSPRPGELFF. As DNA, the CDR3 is TGTGCCAGCAGCTTTCGGACTAGCCCGCGACCCGGGGAGCTGTTTTTT.

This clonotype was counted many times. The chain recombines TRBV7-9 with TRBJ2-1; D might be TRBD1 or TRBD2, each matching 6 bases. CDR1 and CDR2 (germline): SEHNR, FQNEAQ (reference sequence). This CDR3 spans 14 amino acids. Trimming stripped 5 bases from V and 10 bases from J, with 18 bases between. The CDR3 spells CASSNRGPLGEQFF. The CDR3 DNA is TGTGCCAGCAGCAACCGGGGGCCCCTCGGGGAGCAGTTCTTC.

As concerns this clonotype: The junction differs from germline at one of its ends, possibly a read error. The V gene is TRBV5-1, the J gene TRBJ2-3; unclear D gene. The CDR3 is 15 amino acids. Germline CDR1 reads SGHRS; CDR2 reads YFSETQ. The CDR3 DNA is TGTGCCAGCAGCTTAGACCGGAAGGGATCAGATACGCAGTATTTT. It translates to CASSLDRKGSDTQYF.